These 21 T cell receptor beta chains originate from one sample sequenced in a study of post-analysis software for immune sequencing data. Whole-study results and caveats: Four or five TRBV segments were more frequent in patients than controls; TRBV5-6, TRBV5-1 and TRBV20-1 belonged to this group.

These receptors have no known antigen. TCR beta libraries were prepared from cDNA with unique molecular identifiers. MiXCR, run by TCRdb on the PCR reads, gives a single entry per CDR3 protein. This table has some 500,000 distinct CDR3 sequences, nearly 45% appearing once. The material sequenced was blood. The receptors derive from a girl aged 10-17 years with multiple sclerosis.

This chain links TRBV7-2 with TRBJ2-1; tentative D call: TRBD1 (5 bases). The tail of the sequence fits TRBJ2-7 better, so the J call may be wrong. The CDR3 totals 13 residues. Germline CDR1 SGHTA, CDR2 FQGNSA. CDR3: CASSLVKGYEQYF. Written as DNA, the CDR3 is TGTGCCAGCAGCTTAGTTAAGGGGTACGAGCAGTACTTC.

V and J are TRBV20-1 and TRBJ2-3; 7 bases align to TRBD2. J was trimmed by 4 bases and V by 5 bases; bases with no gene match: 15. The CDR3 totals 16 residues. From germline, CDR1 is DFQATT and CDR2 SNEGSKA (reference sequence). The CDR3 region is CSADYEGVAGADTQYF. The CDR3 DNA reads as TGCAGTGCTGACTATGAAGGTGTAGCGGGCGCAGATACGCAGTATTTT.

The CDR3 coding sequence is TGTGCCAGCAGCTCCCGGGTAGGGTTATTAGGCGGCTCCTACAATGAGCAGTTCTTC. Encoded protein: CASSSRVGLLGGSYNEQFF. This chain uses TRBV7-3 with TRBJ2-1; D gene unclear. V lost 4 bases and J lost 0, with 22 bases in between. In germline, CDR1 is SGHTA, CDR2 FQGTGA. The CDR3 extends over 19 amino acids.

About this clonotype: Its ends do not fully match the called genes, so a read error is possible. This chain links TRBV24-1 with TRBJ2-5, with 11 positions matching TRBD2. The germline CDR1 and CDR2 sequences are KGHDR and SFDVKD. This CDR3 comprises 15 residues. CDR3 protein: CAPSAIAGGGETQYF. CDR3 coding DNA: TGTGCCCCCAGTGCCATAGCGGGAGGGGGAGAGACCCAGTACTTC.

V gene TRBV4-2 combines with J gene TRBJ1-6, with TRBD1 identical over 7 bases. This CDR3 has 17 residues. V shed 0 bases and J 6 bases; nucleotides not matched to a gene: 8. Germline CDR1 and CDR2: LGHNA and YNFKEQ. The CDR3 DNA reads as TGTGCCAGCAGCCAAGATTCGGAGACAGGGTTTAATTCACCCCTCCACTTT. Protein product: CASSQDSETGFNSPLHF.

J is TRBJ2-1 and V is TRBV6-1; no clear D. The J call may be mistaken, given a closer DNA end match to TRBJ2-7. Germline CDR1 and CDR2: MNHNS and SASEGT. CDR3 length equals 14 residues. CDR3 residues: CASSETYPAYEQYF. In DNA, the CDR3 is TGTGCCAGCAGTGAAACGTACCCAGCCTACGAGCAGTACTTC.

This clonotype was counted a few times. The rearrangement links TRBV20-1 to TRBJ2-4; 8 bases map to TRBD2. Gene TRBJ2-7 matches the end of the DNA better, so the J call may be wrong. Germline V CDR1 and CDR2: DFQATT, SNEGSKA (reference sequence). The CDR3 loop spans 14 amino acids. Here the CDR3 reads CSARDAGGPYEQYF. The CDR3 DNA reads as TGCAGTGCTAGAGATGCGGGAGGACCCTACGAGCAGTACTTC.

On this clonotype itself: This may come from a read error, since a much larger clone is one base off. V is TRBV6-5 and J is TRBJ1-2; 10 positions agree with TRBD1. The CDR3 is 15 residues long. CDR1 is MNHEY and CDR2 is SVGAGI in the germline V gene. CDR3 residues: CASSYRGQGSYDYTF. CDR3 sequence (DNA): TGTGCCAGCAGTTATCGGGGACAGGGGAGCTATGACTACACCTTC.

This chain connects TRBV7-3 to TRBJ2-1; maybe TRBD1 (5 bases). CDR3 length: 15 amino acids. CDR1 is SGHTA, CDR2 FQGTGA, per germline. The V and J ends lost 2 bases and 5 bases respectively, with 13 bases between them. CDR3 loop: CASSLGGAPHNEQFF. CDR3 DNA: TGTGCCAGCAGCTTAGGTGGGGCACCCCACAATGAGCAGTTCTTC.

This clonotype was counted a few times. This chain links TRBV24-1 with TRBJ1-2, with 9 bases aligning to TRBD1. Germline CDR1 and CDR2: KGHDR and SFDVKD. The CDR3 spans 16 residues. Trimming at V came to 3 bases and at J to 3 bases, leaving 7 bases not matched to a gene. The CDR3 region has the DNA TGTGCCACCAGTGATATTACGGGACAGGGCCACTATGGCTACACCTTC. It specifies CATSDITGQGHYGYTF.

The V gene is TRBV20-1, the J gene TRBJ2-6; D may match TRBD1 or TRBD2 (5 bases each). V lost 6 bases to trimming and J lost 0 bases, with 12 bases between them. Per germline, CDR1 DFQATT and CDR2 SNEGSKA (reference sequence). CDR3 length: 15 amino acids. CDR3 DNA: TGCAGTGCCCCAATCGGGGCCTCTGGGGCCAACGTCCTGACTTTC. The encoded protein is CSAPIGASGANVLTF.

V is TRBV27 and J is TRBJ1-2; the D is unclear. Germline V CDR1 and CDR2: MNHEY, SMNVEV (reference sequence). Trimming left V 5 bases short and J 4 bases short, with 14 bases between. The CDR3 loop spans 14 amino acids. CDR3 in DNA: TGTGCCAGCAGTCCCTGGGAGACTTCCTATGGCTACACCTTC. It is translated as CASSPWETSYGYTF.

This clonotype was found a few times. The chain is built from TRBV20-1 and TRBJ2-4; tentative D call: TRBD2 (5 bases). This CDR3 contains 14 residues. V was trimmed by 3 bases and J by 0 bases, leaving 9 bases between them. Germline lookup yields CDR1 DFQATT and CDR2 SNEGSKA (reference sequence). CDR3 protein: CSASEGGAKNIQYF. In DNA, the CDR3 is TGCAGTGCTAGCGAGGGTGGAGCCAAAAACATTCAGTACTTC.

CDR3 nucleotides: TGTGCCAGCATGACAGGGGTGTACGAGCAGTACTTC. It codes for CASMTGVYEQYF. This sequence joins TRBV6-5 and TRBJ2-7; TRBD1 agrees at 8 bases. Germline V gene lookup returns CDR1 MNHEY and CDR2 SVGAGI. The CDR3 covers 12 residues. With V trimmed by 7 bases and J by 4 bases, 3 bases remained unmatched.

This clonotype has more than one count but fewer than ten. The J gene is TRBJ2-7, the V gene TRBV12-3 or TRBV12-4; D not resolved. The V end was cut by 3 bases, the J end by 3 bases, with 6 bases between. The CDR3 consists of 12 residues. CDR3 sequence reads: CASSFGYYEQYF. DNA of the CDR3: TGTGCCAGCAGTTTTGGGTACTACGAGCAGTACTTC.

This chain joins TRBV7-9 and TRBJ1-4, with D hard to call. CDR3 length: 14 amino acids. Germline CDR1 SEHNR, CDR2 FQNEAQ (reference sequence). With 2 bases removed from V and 2 bases from J, the gap between germline ends came to 6 bases. CDR3 coding DNA: TGTGCCAGCAGCTTACCCTGGACTAATGAAAAACTGTTTTTT. It yields the protein CASSLPWTNEKLFF.

The V gene is TRBV15, the J gene TRBJ1-5; 8 nucleotides line up with TRBD1. Germline CDR1 LNHNV, CDR2 YYDKDF (reference sequence). V lost 6 bases to trimming and J lost 5 bases; unmatched junction nucleotides: 12. The CDR3 covers 16 residues. CDR3 nucleotides: TGTGCCACCAGTCCGACCTCAGGGGGCGGGGATCAGCCCCAGCATTTT. This sequence encodes CATSPTSGGGDQPQHF.

The chain carries TRBV6-5 and TRBJ2-1; weak D call: TRBD2 (5 bases). In germline, CDR1 is MNHEY, CDR2 SVGAGI. The V gene lost 2 bases and the J gene lost 8 bases, with 10 bases spanning the gap. The length of the CDR3 is 13 residues. This CDR3 reads CASSYRENDEQFF. The DNA for the CDR3 is TGTGCCAGCAGTTACAGGGAGAATGATGAGCAGTTCTTC.

This clonotype was seen a handful of times. The chain couples TRBV4-3 to TRBJ1-2; unclear D gene. V lost 2 bases and J 4 bases, leaving 14 bases between the germline ends. The CDR3 totals 15 residues. Germline-derived CDR1 and CDR2 are LGHNA and YSLEER. The CDR3 is CASSQRGTETYGYTF. The CDR3 DNA follows: TGCGCCAGCAGCCAACGTGGAACTGAAACCTATGGCTACACCTTC.

The chain combines TRBV29-1 with TRBJ2-3; D not certain. Germline loops: CDR1 SQVTM, CDR2 ANQGSEA. CDR3 size: 13 residues. Trimming cost V 5 bases and J 2 bases, with 11 bases left between them. CDR3 region: CSVLTAPTDTQYF. CDR3 nucleotides: TGCAGCGTTTTGACTGCGCCCACAGATACGCAGTATTTT.

The chain couples TRBV28 to TRBJ2-7; no clear D gene. The CDR3 extends over 12 amino acids. V lost 7 bases, J lost 5 bases, and 12 bases lay in between. CDR1 MDHEN and CDR2 SYDVKM come from the germline V gene. CDR3 nucleotides: TGTGCCAGCAAGGACCCCCTTAACGAGCAGTACTTC. Its protein is CASKDPLNEQYF.